This T cell receptor (beta chain) was profiled in a study of CD8+ T cells in alopecia areata. TCR sequencing used cDNA made by reverse transcription of extracted RNA. Some clones are missing from TCRdb's copy, which holds only in-frame ones; the method was immunoSEQ multiplex PCR. The sample has 5,500 to 7,500 clones; 50% to 75% are singletons. Study results and caveats: Unlike in mice, where it was clearer, TCR sharing across patients was less clear, possibly HLA-related. Greater clonality was observed in lesional scalp samples, especially alopecia totalis/universalis, versus normal scalp.

Regarding this clone: Its matching antigen is unknown.

Those with alopecia areata gave lesional scalp punch biopsies and peripheral blood. V was clipped by 4 bases and J by 5 bases, with 12 bases between them. Germline-derived CDR1 and CDR2 are SGHRS and YFSETQ. CDR3 length: 13 amino acids. The material sequenced was skin. This clonotype was obtained from a human donor with alopecia areata. This sequence joins TRBV5-1 and TRBJ1-1; D gene unclear. CDR3 amino acids: CASSPNGGTEAFF. The CDR3 DNA reads TGCGCCAGCAGCCCTAACGGAGGGACTGAAGCTTTCTTT.